The next 17 T cell receptor beta chains were all read from a single sample in a study of T-cell reconstitution after alpha-beta-depleted transplantation in children. The TCRbeta library was prepared with unique molecular identifiers. TCRdb called the PCR reads again in MiXCR, with one record for every CDR3 protein. The sample lists hundreds of thousands of distinct CDR3 sequences; under 15% were seen once. The sequences come from PBMCs, mostly from graft donor cells, collected 360 days after TCRalphabeta/CD19-depleted stem cell transplant. These receptors came from a male patient aged 5 to 17 who had a stem cell transplant for acute myeloid leukemia, so the T cells may come from the graft donor.

The V and J genes are TRBV5-1 and TRBJ1-1; unclear D gene. There are 14 residues in the CDR3. Trimming shortened V by 0 bases and J by 2 bases, and 8 bases separated the two germline ends. Per germline, CDR1 SGHRS and CDR2 YFSETQ. The CDR3: CASSLGIYNTEAFF. CDR3 nucleotide sequence: TGCGCCAGCAGCTTGGGAATCTACAACACTGAAGCTTTCTTT.

The V and J genes are TRBV14 and TRBJ1-2; perhaps TRBD1 as D (5 bases). The germline V gene encodes CDR1 SGHDN and CDR2 FVKESK. The V and J ends lost 0 bases and 1 base respectively, with 12 bases between them. CDR3 length equals 16 residues. Here the CDR3 DNA reads TGTGCCAGCAGCCAAGATATGAGGGGCGATAACTATGGCTACACCTTC. Translated, it gives CASSQDMRGDNYGYTF.

This clonotype was observed a handful of times. CDR3 DNA sequence: TGTGCCAGCAGCCGACAGGGCTCTAGCTATGGCTACACCTTC. Its protein is CASSRQGSSYGYTF. The V and J genes are TRBV2 and TRBJ1-2, with 7 bases matching TRBD1. The V gene end was trimmed by 6 bases and the J gene end by 4 bases; junction bases not matched to a gene: 8. The length of the CDR3 is 14 residues. Germline V gives CDR1 SNHLY, CDR2 FYNNEI.

The chain employs TRBV7-2 and TRBJ1-1; D not resolved. There are 12 residues in the CDR3. The V gene's germline CDR1 is SGHTA and CDR2 FQGNSA. Deletions cut 4 bases from V and 5 bases from J, with 8 bases between. CDR3 coding DNA: TGTGCCAGCAGCTCACGACGGACTGAAGCTTTCTTT. It yields the protein CASSSRRTEAFF.

The table lists this clonotype with a few counts. The CDR3 loop reads CAISEGAGELFF. CDR3 in DNA: TGTGCCATCAGTGAGGGGGCCGGGGAGCTGTTTTTT. The chain couples TRBV10-3 to TRBJ2-2; no firm D call. Between the trimmed V and J ends, which lost 2 bases and 6 bases, there was a span of 4 bases. The germline V gene encodes CDR1 ENHRY and CDR2 SYGVKD. CDR3 size: 12 residues.

The chain links TRBV15 to TRBJ2-3, with no clear D. Deletions cut 4 bases from V and 0 bases from J, with 11 bases between. The CDR3 contains 15 residues. Per germline, CDR1 LNHNV and CDR2 YYDKDF (reference sequence). Written as DNA, the CDR3 is TGTGCCACCAGCATCGAAGGGTCTAGCACAGATACGCAGTATTTT. Amino acids: CATSIEGSSTDTQYF.

This clonotype turned up a few times. The rearrangement joins TRBV20-1 to TRBJ2-7; weak D call: TRBD2 (6 bases). V was shortened by 6 bases and J by 7 bases, with 19 bases between the two germline ends. Germline V gene data show CDR1 as DFQATT and CDR2 as SNEGSKA (reference sequence). The CDR3 loop spans 13 amino acids. The CDR3: CSAKPTGVWEQYF. CDR3 bases: TGCAGTGCCAAACCCACGGGGGTCTGGGAGCAGTACTTC.

The genes are TRBV2 and TRBJ2-1; D not resolved. The CDR3 is made up of 15 amino acids. V was clipped by 7 bases and J by 4 bases, with 17 bases between them. Germline loops: CDR1 SNHLY, CDR2 FYNNEI. The DNA of the CDR3 is TGTGCCAGCACCCCAAATCTCCGGCAATACAATGAGCAGTTCTTC. Translating gives CASTPNLRQYNEQFF. The entire variable domain, with the rest obtained from reference TRBV2 and TRBJ2-1, is as follows: EPEVTQTPSHQVTQMGQEVILRCVPISNHLYFYWYRQILGQKVEFLVSFYNNEISEKSEIFDDQFSVERPDGSNFTLKIRSTKLEDSAMYFCASTPNLRQYNEQFFGPGTRLTVL.

The chain couples TRBV5-5 to TRBJ2-5, with D possibly being TRBD1 or TRBD2 (5 bases each). The CDR3 extends over 14 amino acids. CDR1 and CDR2 from the germline V gene are SGHKS and YYEKEE (reference sequence). V lost 4 bases and J lost 2, with 12 bases in between. As DNA, the CDR3 is TGTGCCAGCAGCACCGGGGCCAATCAAGAGACCCAGTACTTC. Translating gives CASSTGANQETQYF.

The rearrangement uses TRBV7-9 and TRBJ2-1; 10 positions agree with TRBD2. CDR1 and CDR2 from the germline V gene are SEHNR and FQNEAQ (reference sequence). The CDR3 consists of 15 residues. The trim removed 7 bases at V and 0 bases at J, leaving 3 bases unmatched. The CDR3 here is CASTQREGSYNEQFF. CDR3 nucleotides: TGTGCCAGCACCCAGCGGGAGGGCTCCTACAATGAGCAGTTCTTC.

This clonotype was observed many times. The rearrangement links TRBV18 to TRBJ2-7, with D unclear. Trimming removed 3 bases from V and 9 bases from J, with 18 bases in between. Germline V CDR1 and CDR2: KGHSH, LQKENI. CDR3 length: 14 residues. The CDR3 DNA reads TGTGCCAGCTCACCGGTGAGCTACGAAGCCGGGCAGTACTTC. Translation gives CASSPVSYEAGQYF.

Only a few counts were recorded for this clonotype. The rearrangement uses TRBV7-1 and TRBJ2-7; TRBD2 matches 8 bases. TRBV7-1 is an ORF for which the function is uncertain. This CDR3 has 16 residues. The V and J ends lost 5 bases and 3 bases, in that order; junction bases with no gene match: 12. CDR3 sequence: CASSPGLAGPRYEQYF. For the CDR3, the DNA is TGTGCCAGCAGCCCCGGGCTAGCGGGCCCGCGCTACGAGCAGTACTTC.

This clonotype was seen ten or more times. The chain combines TRBV25-1 with TRBJ1-1; D perhaps matches TRBD1 (6 bases). V dropped 4 bases and J dropped 1 base, with 10 bases sitting between them. Germline V gene sequence: CDR1 MGHDK, CDR2 SYGVNS. This CDR3 contains 14 residues. CDR3 protein: CASSAGGGNTEAFF. Written as DNA, the CDR3 is TGTGCCAGCAGTGCCGGAGGGGGGAACACTGAAGCTTTCTTT.

This clonotype has at least ten counts. The chain carries TRBV28 and TRBJ1-3; 7 bases fit TRBD1. Per germline, CDR1 MDHEN and CDR2 SYDVKM. V lost 6 bases to trimming and J lost 4 bases; unmatched junction nucleotides: 12. The CDR3 totals 16 residues. In nucleotides, the CDR3 is TGTGCCAGCAGCTCCCTCGTCCCGGGACAGGGAAACACCATATATTTT. Protein product: CASSSLVPGQGNTIYF. The full variable domain, in which reference TRBV28 and TRBJ1-3 provide the parts outside the CDR3, is DVKVTQSSRYLVKRTGEKVFLECVQDMDHENMFWYRQDPGLGLRLIYFSYDVKMKEKGDIPEGYSVSREKKERFSLILESASTNQTSMYLCASSSLVPGQGNTIYFGEGSWLTVV.

This clonotype was seen many times. The chain uses TRBV9 and TRBJ2-2, with 11 bases that match TRBD2. Germline lookup yields CDR1 SGDLS and CDR2 YYNGEE. The CDR3 has 16 residues. The trim removed 4 bases at V and 6 bases at J, leaving 8 bases unmatched. The CDR3 spells CASSPLSGRAAGELFF. The CDR3 coding sequence is TGTGCCAGCAGCCCACTTAGCGGGAGGGCGGCCGGGGAGCTGTTTTTT.

The chain links TRBV11-2 to TRBJ2-7; D is unclear. The CDR3 consists of 15 residues. Trimming cost V 1 base and J 3 bases, with 13 bases left between them. CDR1 is SGHAT, CDR2 FQNNGV, per germline. The CDR3 DNA sequence: TGTGCCAGCAGCTTAGGGGTTAGCAGATACTACGAGCAGTACTTC. Protein sequence: CASSLGVSRYYEQYF.

The chain is built from TRBV7-2 and TRBJ2-7; TRBD2 agrees at 8 bases. Germline loops: CDR1 SGHTA, CDR2 FQGNSA. CDR3 size: 15 residues. J was trimmed by 7 bases and V by 0 bases; bases with no gene match: 8. Written as DNA, the CDR3 is TGTGCCAGCAGCTTAGCGCTGCTAGCGGGCGGAGAGCAGTACTTC. Translated: CASSLALLAGGEQYF.